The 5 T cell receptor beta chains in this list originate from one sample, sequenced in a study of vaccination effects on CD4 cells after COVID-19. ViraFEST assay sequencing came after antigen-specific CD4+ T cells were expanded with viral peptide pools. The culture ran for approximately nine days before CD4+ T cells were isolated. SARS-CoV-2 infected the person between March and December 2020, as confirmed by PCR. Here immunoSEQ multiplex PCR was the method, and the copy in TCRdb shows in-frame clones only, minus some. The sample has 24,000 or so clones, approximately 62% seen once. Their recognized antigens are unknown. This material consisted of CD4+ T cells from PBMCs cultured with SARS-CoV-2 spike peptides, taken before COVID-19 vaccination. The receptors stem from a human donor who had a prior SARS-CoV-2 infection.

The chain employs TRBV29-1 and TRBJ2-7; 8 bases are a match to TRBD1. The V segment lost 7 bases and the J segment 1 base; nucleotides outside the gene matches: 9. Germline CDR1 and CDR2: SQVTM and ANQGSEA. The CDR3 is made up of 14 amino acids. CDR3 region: CSAVDRGQSYEQYF. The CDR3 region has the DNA TGCAGCGCCGTCGACAGGGGACAGTCCTACGAGCAGTACTTC.

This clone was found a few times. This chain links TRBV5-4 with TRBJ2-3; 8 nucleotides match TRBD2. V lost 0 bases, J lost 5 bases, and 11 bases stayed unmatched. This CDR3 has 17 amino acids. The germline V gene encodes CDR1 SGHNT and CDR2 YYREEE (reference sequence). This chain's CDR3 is CASSLVPPGLGKDTQYF. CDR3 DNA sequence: TGTGCCAGCAGCTTGGTTCCTCCGGGACTAGGCAAAGATACGCAGTATTTT.

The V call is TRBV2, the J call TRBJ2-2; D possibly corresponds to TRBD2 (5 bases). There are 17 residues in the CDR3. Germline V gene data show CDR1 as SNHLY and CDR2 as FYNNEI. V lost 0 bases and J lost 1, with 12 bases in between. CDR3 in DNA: TGTGCCAGCAGTGAAGCGATCCCCGCGGGGAACACCGGGGAGCTGTTTTTT. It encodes CASSEAIPAGNTGELFF.

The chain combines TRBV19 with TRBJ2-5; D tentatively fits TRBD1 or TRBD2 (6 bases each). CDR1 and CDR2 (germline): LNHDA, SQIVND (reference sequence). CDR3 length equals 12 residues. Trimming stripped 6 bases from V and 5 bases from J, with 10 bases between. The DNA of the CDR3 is TGTGCCAGTAGCGGGGGCGGGGAGACCCAGTACTTC. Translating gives CASSGGGETQYF.

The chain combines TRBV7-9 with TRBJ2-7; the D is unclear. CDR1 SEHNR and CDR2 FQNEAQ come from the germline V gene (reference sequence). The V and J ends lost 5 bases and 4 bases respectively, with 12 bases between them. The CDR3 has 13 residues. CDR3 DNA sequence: TGTGCCAGCAGCCCTTCCTTTAAGTACGAGCAGTACTTC. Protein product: CASSPSFKYEQYF.